Listed here are 24 T cell receptor beta chains from one sample, sequenced in a study of control samples from healthy donors and cancer patients. The method was immunoSEQ multiplex PCR; TCRdb's version includes in-frame clones alone and lacks a portion of them. The sample includes some 100,000 clones, over 85% of them seen just once. The sequenced material came from blood. The receptors shown here come from a human donor in good health. The donor label of this sample is uncertain.

This chain joins TRBV6-5 and TRBJ2-3; D uncertain. The CDR3 totals 13 residues. Germline V CDR1 and CDR2: MNHEY, SVGAGI. V gave up 10 bases and J gave up 1 base, with 12 bases separating them. The CDR3 DNA reads as TGTGCCATAGTACAGAGACGCACAGATACGCAGTATTTT. The encoded protein is CAIVQRRTDTQYF.

The table lists this clone with a count of one. This rearrangement joins TRBV19 to TRBJ1-5; D unresolved. V was shortened by 5 bases and J by 2 bases, with 10 bases between the two germline ends. The length of the CDR3 is 14 residues. Germline CDR1 is LNHDA and CDR2 is SQIVND (reference sequence). The CDR3 region is CASSWPRGNQPQHF. CDR3 bases: TGTGCCAGTAGTTGGCCAAGGGGCAATCAGCCCCAGCATTTT. Full variable domain (rest looked up from reference TRBV19 and TRBJ1-5): DGGITQSPKYLFRKEGQNVTLSCEQNLNHDAMYWYRQDPGQGLRLIYYSQIVNDFQKGDIAEGYSVSREKKESFPLTVTSAQKNPTAFYLCASSWPRGNQPQHFGDGTRLSIL.

The gene calls are TRBV6-5 and TRBJ2-6; D remains ambiguous. The V gene lost 4 bases and the J gene lost 4 bases, with 11 bases spanning the gap. CDR1 is MNHEY and CDR2 is SVGAGI in the germline V gene. The CDR3 loop spans 15 amino acids. In nucleotides, the CDR3 is TGTGCCAGCAGTTTCTTGAGGTCCGGGGCCAACGTCCTGACTTTC. Encoded protein: CASSFLRSGANVLTF.

The V gene is TRBV3-1 (or the pseudogene TRBV3-2), the J gene TRBJ2-2; D not certain. The CDR3 has 14 residues. V dropped 0 bases and J dropped 3 bases, with 5 bases sitting between them. From germline, CDR1 is LGHDT and CDR2 YNNKEL (reference sequence). The CDR3 reads CASSQEVHTGELFF. CDR3 nucleotide sequence: TGTGCCAGCAGCCAAGAGGTTCACACCGGGGAGCTGTTTTTT.

The gene calls are TRBV30 and TRBJ2-2; tentatively, D is TRBD1 (7 bases). The CDR3 covers 16 residues. V lost 0 bases, J lost 0 bases, and 11 bases lay in between. CDR1 and CDR2 (germline): GTSNPN, SVGIG (reference sequence). The CDR3 DNA reads as TGTGCCTGGAGTGTAGGGGGGACAGCGAACACCGGGGAGCTGTTTTTT. Protein: CAWSVGGTANTGELFF.

This chain joins TRBV6-1 and TRBJ1-5; 8 positions agree with TRBD1. V shed 1 base and J 6 bases; nucleotides not matched to a gene: 5. There are 15 residues in the CDR3. Germline CDR1 reads MNHNS; CDR2 reads SASEGT. CDR3 in DNA: TGTGCCAGCAGTGAAGGGACAGGGTCAATTCAGCCCCAGCATTTT. Protein product: CASSEGTGSIQPQHF.

V usage is TRBV6-2 or TRBV6-3 and J usage is TRBJ2-1; the match to TRBD1 covers 8 bases. The CDR3 runs 14 residues. Germline CDR1 MNHEY, CDR2 SVGEGT. J gave up 6 bases and V 6 bases, and 7 bases lay outside the gene matches. The CDR3 coding sequence is TGTGCCAGCAGCGCCGGGACAGGAGTCAATGAGCAGTTCTTC. Its translation: CASSAGTGVNEQFF.

The chain recombines TRBV5-1 with TRBJ1-1; the match to TRBD1 covers 7 bases. With V trimmed by 5 bases and J by 2 bases, 12 bases remained unmatched. From germline, CDR1 is SGHRS and CDR2 YFSETQ. CDR3 length equals 16 residues. The CDR3 region has the DNA TGCGCCAGCAGAAAGACCGGGACAGTAATAAACACTGAAGCTTTCTTT. Protein product: CASRKTGTVINTEAFF.

This clone was seen once. The rearrangement links TRBV5-4 to TRBJ2-7, with 8 positions matching TRBD1. The V and J ends lost 2 bases and 0 bases, in that order; junction bases with no gene match: 4. Germline CDR1 SGHNT, CDR2 YYREEE (reference sequence). This CDR3 spans 15 amino acids. CDR3 bases: TGTGCCAGCAGCTTCCCGGGACAGGTCTCCTACGAGCAGTACTTC. It is translated as CASSFPGQVSYEQYF. The variable domain in full, with the rest retrieved from reference TRBV5-4 and TRBJ2-7, is ETGVTQSPTHLIKTRGQQVTLRCSSQSGHNTVSWYQQALGQGPQFIFQYYREEENGRGNFPPRFSGLQFPNYSSELNVNALELDDSALYLCASSFPGQVSYEQYFGPGTRLTVT.

This chain links TRBV5-5 with TRBJ2-3; 8 bases agree with TRBD1. Germline V gives CDR1 SGHKS, CDR2 YYEKEE (reference sequence). The CDR3 has 14 residues. Trimming at V came to 7 bases and at J to 5 bases, leaving 9 bases not matched to a gene. As DNA, the CDR3 is TGTGCCAGCGTATTGACAGGGGTCATAGATACGCAGTATTTT. Translation: CASVLTGVIDTQYF. The variable domain in full, completed from reference TRBV5-5 and TRBJ2-3, reads DAGVTQSPTHLIKTRGQQVTLRCSPISGHKSVSWYQQVLGQGPQFIFQYYEKEERGRGNFPDRFSARQFPNYSSELNVNALLLGDSALYLCASVLTGVIDTQYFGPGTRLTVL.

The chain links TRBV24-1 to TRBJ1-2; D possibly corresponds to TRBD1 (5 bases). The germline V and J ends were trimmed by 5 bases and 3 bases, with 15 bases remaining between them. The germline gives CDR1 KGHDR, CDR2 SFDVKD. The CDR3 totals 15 residues. This chain's CDR3 is CATSGNGAGDYGYTF. Here the CDR3 DNA reads TGTGCCACCAGTGGGAATGGGGCGGGGGACTATGGCTACACCTTC.

The chain carries TRBV5-1 and TRBJ2-7; TRBD1 agrees at 9 bases. Looked up from germline, CDR1 is SGHRS and CDR2 is YFSETQ. Trimming at V came to 0 bases and at J to 3 bases, leaving 4 bases not matched to a gene. The CDR3 sequence is 15 residues long. Written as DNA, the CDR3 is TGCGCCAGCAGCTTGGCCGGGACAGGGCTCTACGAGCAGTACTTC. Its translation is CASSLAGTGLYEQYF.

The V call is TRBV9, the J call TRBJ1-1, with 7 bases fitting TRBD1. Trimming removed 3 bases from V and 6 bases from J; junction bases left unmatched: 11. Germline V gives CDR1 SGDLS, CDR2 YYNGEE. The CDR3 sequence is 15 residues long. The DNA of the CDR3 is TGTGCCAGCAGCGCCCACGACAGGGACTTTCCTGAAGCTTTCTTT. This codes for CASSAHDRDFPEAFF.

Points on this clone: Within the sample, other DNA sequences also encode this same CDR3. The rearrangement links TRBV4-2 to TRBJ2-7; a possible D gene is TRBD2 (5 bases). Germline lookup yields CDR1 LGHNA and CDR2 YNFKEQ. Trimming took off 0 bases at V and 5 bases at J, with 8 bases between the two ends. The CDR3 consists of 13 residues. Written as DNA, the CDR3 is TGTGCCAGCAGCCAAGATTTGCGGGACGAGCAGTACTTC. This encodes CASSQDLRDEQYF.

The gene calls are TRBV6-4 and TRBJ2-3, with TRBD1 matching over 8 bases. Trimming cost V 3 bases and J 6 bases; bases outside gene matches: 8. The germline CDR1 and CDR2 sequences are MRHNA and SNTAGT. There are 15 residues in the CDR3. Here the CDR3 DNA reads TGTGCCAGCAGTGAAGGGACAAGGACAGGGGATACGCAGTATTTT. Protein: CASSEGTRTGDTQYF.

V usage is TRBV9 and J usage is TRBJ1-1, with TRBD1 identical over 11 bases. This CDR3 has 14 amino acids. Losses at the gene ends were 2 bases for V and 4 bases for J; bases not matched to a gene: 1. The germline CDR1 and CDR2 sequences are SGDLS and YYNGEE. CDR3 residues: CASSVGTGGTEAFF. Here the CDR3 DNA reads TGTGCCAGCAGCGTGGGGACAGGGGGCACTGAAGCTTTCTTT.

V and J are TRBV12-3 or TRBV12-4 and TRBJ2-7; D call uncertain. This CDR3 region has 11 residues. V lost 5 bases to trimming and J lost 3 bases, with 5 bases between them. CDR3 nucleotide sequence: TGTGCCAGCAGTCCGGGCTACGAGCAGTACTTC. Its protein product is CASSPGYEQYF.

V and J are TRBV28 and TRBJ1-5; 12 positions agree with TRBD1. This CDR3 region has 17 residues. J was trimmed by 2 bases and V by 6 bases; bases with no gene match: 8. Looked up from germline, CDR1 is MDHEN and CDR2 is SYDVKM. The CDR3 nucleotides read TGTGCCAGCAGGGACAGGGACAGGGGGCGTCGCAATCAGCCCCAGCATTTT. This gives the protein CASRDRDRGRRNQPQHF.

In its sample, this clone was seen once. The chain has TRBV24-1 and TRBJ2-3; a possible D gene is TRBD2 (6 bases). The CDR3 is 15 amino acids. Trimming took 5 bases from V and 4 from J, leaving 15 bases between them. Germline V gene lookup returns CDR1 KGHDR and CDR2 SFDVKD. The CDR3 sequence is CATSGGEFFADTQYF. CDR3 in DNA: TGTGCCACCAGTGGCGGGGAGTTTTTCGCAGATACGCAGTATTTT.

The V call is TRBV25-1, the J call TRBJ1-4; TRBD1 is a possible D gene (6 bases). V was clipped by 4 bases and J by 8 bases, with 11 bases between them. From germline, CDR1 is MGHDK and CDR2 SYGVNS. The CDR3 has 13 amino acids. The CDR3 loop reads CASSVRGEEKLFF. The CDR3, as DNA: TGTGCCAGCAGTGTCAGGGGTGAAGAAAAACTGTTTTTT. Looking up the rest from reference TRBV25-1 and TRBJ1-4 gives the full variable domain: EADIYQTPRYLVIGTGKKITLECSQTMGHDKMYWYQQDPGMELHLIHYSYGVNSTEKGDLSSESTVSRIRTEHFPLTLESARPSHTSQYLCASSVRGEEKLFFGSGTQLSVL.

This sequence joins TRBV9 and TRBJ1-3; the match to TRBD1 covers 11 bases. The germline gives CDR1 SGDLS, CDR2 YYNGEE. V gave up 2 bases and J gave up 6 bases; unmatched junction bases: 7. This CDR3 spans 16 amino acids. The CDR3: CASSVLGQGAVNTIYF. The CDR3 nucleotides read TGTGCCAGCAGCGTCCTAGGACAGGGGGCAGTAAACACCATATATTTT.

This clone was detected only once. V gene TRBV19 combines with J gene TRBJ1-2, with D unresolved. The CDR3 is 13 amino acids. V lost 3 bases to trimming and J lost 4 bases, with 9 bases between them. Germline assignment: CDR1 LNHDA and CDR2 SQIVND (reference sequence). CDR3 residues: CASSINNAYGYTF. In DNA, the CDR3 is TGTGCCAGTAGTATTAATAATGCCTATGGCTACACCTTC.

The rearrangement uses TRBV6-1 and TRBJ1-3; 8 bases agree with TRBD1. This CDR3 contains 17 residues. V shed 0 bases, J shed 0 bases, and the junction held 4 bases outside the gene matches. CDR1 is MNHNS, CDR2 SASEGT, per germline. The CDR3 sequence: CASSEARTGSSGNTIYF. CDR3 bases: TGTGCCAGCAGTGAAGCCCGGACAGGGAGCTCTGGAAACACCATATATTTT.

This sequence joins TRBV28 and TRBJ2-5, with D possibly matching TRBD1 (5 bases). With 7 bases removed from V and 2 bases from J, the gap between germline ends came to 14 bases. The germline V gene has CDR1 MDHEN and CDR2 SYDVKM. The CDR3 contains 14 residues. The CDR3 coding sequence is TGTGCCAGCACCCCTCCGACAGATCAAGAGACCCAGTACTTC. Protein product: CASTPPTDQETQYF. Based on the CDR3 plus reference TRBV28 and TRBJ2-5, the full variable domain is DVKVTQSSRYLVKRTGEKVFLECVQDMDHENMFWYRQDPGLGLRLIYFSYDVKMKEKGDIPEGYSVSREKKERFSLILESASTNQTSMYLCASTPPTDQETQYFGPGTRLLVL.